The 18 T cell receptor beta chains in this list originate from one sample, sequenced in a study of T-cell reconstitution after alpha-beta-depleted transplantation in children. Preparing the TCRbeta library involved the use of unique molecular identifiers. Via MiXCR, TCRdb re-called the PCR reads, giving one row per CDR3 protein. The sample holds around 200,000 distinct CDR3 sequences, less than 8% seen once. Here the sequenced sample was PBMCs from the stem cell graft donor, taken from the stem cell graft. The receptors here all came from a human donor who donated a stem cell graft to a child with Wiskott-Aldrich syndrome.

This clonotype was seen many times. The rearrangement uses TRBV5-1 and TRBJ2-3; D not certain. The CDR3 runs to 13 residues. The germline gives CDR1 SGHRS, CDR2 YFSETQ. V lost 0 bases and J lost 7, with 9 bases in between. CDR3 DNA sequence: TGCGCCAGCAGCTTGGAAGTTCCCAATACGCAGTATTTT. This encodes CASSLEVPNTQYF.

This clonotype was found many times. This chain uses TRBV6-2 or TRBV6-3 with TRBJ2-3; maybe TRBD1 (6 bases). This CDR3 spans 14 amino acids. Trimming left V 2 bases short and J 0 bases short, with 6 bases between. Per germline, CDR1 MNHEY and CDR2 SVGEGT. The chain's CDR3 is CASSYRGSTDTQYF. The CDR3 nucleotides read TGTGCCAGCAGTTACAGGGGGAGCACAGATACGCAGTATTTT.

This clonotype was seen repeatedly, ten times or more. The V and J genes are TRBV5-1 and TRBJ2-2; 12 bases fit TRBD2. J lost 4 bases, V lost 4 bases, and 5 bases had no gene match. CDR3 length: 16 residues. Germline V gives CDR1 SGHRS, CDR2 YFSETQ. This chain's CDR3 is CASSHKTSGGTGELFF. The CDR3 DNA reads TGCGCCAGCAGCCATAAGACTAGCGGGGGCACCGGGGAGCTGTTTTTT.

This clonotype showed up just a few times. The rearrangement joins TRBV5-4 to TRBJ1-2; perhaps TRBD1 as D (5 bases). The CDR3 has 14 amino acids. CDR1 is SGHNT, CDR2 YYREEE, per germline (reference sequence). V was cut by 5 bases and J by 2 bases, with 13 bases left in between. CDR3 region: CASRPGTGNYGYTF. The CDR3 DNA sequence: TGTGCCAGCAGACCCGGGACGGGAAACTATGGCTACACCTTC.

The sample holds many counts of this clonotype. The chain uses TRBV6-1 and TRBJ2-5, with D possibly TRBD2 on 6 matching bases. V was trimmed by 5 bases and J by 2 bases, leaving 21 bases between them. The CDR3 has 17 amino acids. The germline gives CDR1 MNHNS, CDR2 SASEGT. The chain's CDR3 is CASSPGEIAAQQETQYF. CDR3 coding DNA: TGTGCCAGCAGTCCGGGGGAGATAGCGGCCCAACAAGAGACCCAGTACTTC.

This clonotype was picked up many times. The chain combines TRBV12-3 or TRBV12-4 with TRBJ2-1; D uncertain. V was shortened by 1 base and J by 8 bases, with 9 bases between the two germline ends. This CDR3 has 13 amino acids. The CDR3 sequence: CASSLGGSDEQFF. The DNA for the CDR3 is TGTGCCAGCAGTTTAGGGGGATCCGATGAGCAGTTCTTC.

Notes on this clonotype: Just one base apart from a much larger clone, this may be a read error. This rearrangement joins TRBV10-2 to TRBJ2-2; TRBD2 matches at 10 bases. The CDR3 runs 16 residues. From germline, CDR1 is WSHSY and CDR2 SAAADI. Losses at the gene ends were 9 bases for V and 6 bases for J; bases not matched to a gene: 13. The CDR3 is CASFGTSERDSGELFF. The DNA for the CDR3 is TGCGCCAGTTTCGGGACTAGCGAGAGGGACTCCGGGGAGCTGTTTTTT.

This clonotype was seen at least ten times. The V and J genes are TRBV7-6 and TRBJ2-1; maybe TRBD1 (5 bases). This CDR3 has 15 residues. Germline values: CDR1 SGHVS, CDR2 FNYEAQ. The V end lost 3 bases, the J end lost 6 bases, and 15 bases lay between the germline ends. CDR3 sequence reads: CASSFKPNTGNEQFF. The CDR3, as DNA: TGTGCCAGCAGCTTCAAACCCAACACAGGCAATGAGCAGTTCTTC.

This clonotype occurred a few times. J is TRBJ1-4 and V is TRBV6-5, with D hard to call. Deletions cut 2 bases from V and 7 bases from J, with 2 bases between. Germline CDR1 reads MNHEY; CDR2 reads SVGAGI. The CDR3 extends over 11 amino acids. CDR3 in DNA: TGTGCCAGCAGTTACGCTGAAAAACTGTTTTTT. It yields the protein CASSYAEKLFF.

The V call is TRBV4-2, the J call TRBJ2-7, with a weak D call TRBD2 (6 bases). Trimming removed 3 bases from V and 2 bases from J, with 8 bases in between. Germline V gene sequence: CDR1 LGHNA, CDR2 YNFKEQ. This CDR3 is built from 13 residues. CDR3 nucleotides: TGTGCCAGCAGCCAGGGGAGGACCTACGAGCAGTACTTC. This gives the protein CASSQGRTYEQYF.

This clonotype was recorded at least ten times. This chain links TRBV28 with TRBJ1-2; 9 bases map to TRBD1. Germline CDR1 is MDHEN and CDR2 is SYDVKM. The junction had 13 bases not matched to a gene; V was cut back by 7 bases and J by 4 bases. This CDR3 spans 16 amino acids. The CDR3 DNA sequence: TGTGCCAGCACAAGATTACAGGGGGCGTCGGTCTATGGCTACACCTTC. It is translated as CASTRLQGASVYGYTF.

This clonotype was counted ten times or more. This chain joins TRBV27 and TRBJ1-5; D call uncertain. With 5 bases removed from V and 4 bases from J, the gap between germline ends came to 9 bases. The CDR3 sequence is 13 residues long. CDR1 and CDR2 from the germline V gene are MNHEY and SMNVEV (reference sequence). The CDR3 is CASSQSRNQPQHF. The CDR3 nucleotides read TGTGCCAGCAGTCAGAGCAGGAATCAGCCCCAGCATTTT.

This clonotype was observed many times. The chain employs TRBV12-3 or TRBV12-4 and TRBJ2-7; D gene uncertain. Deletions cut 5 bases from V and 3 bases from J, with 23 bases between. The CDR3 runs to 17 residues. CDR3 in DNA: TGTGCCAGCAGTCCGTGGATGCCGGCAGGACGACACTACGAGCAGTACTTC. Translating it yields CASSPWMPAGRHYEQYF.

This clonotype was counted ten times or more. In DNA form, the CDR3 reads TGTGCCAGCAGCCCCCAACCACCCGGGACAGAAACATACAATGAGCAGTTCTTC. Protein: CASSPQPPGTETYNEQFF. The rearrangement links TRBV4-2 to TRBJ2-1, with TRBD1 identical over 7 bases. The V segment lost 4 bases and the J segment 4 bases; nucleotides outside the gene matches: 16. The CDR3 runs 18 residues. Germline CDR1 and CDR2: LGHNA and YNFKEQ.

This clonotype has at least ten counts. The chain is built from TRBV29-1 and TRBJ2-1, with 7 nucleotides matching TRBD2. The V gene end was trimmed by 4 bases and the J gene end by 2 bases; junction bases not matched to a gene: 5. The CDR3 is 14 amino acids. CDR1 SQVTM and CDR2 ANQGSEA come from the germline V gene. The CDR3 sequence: CSVGGGNTYNEQFF. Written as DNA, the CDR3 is TGCAGCGTTGGGGGGGGGAATACCTACAATGAGCAGTTCTTC.

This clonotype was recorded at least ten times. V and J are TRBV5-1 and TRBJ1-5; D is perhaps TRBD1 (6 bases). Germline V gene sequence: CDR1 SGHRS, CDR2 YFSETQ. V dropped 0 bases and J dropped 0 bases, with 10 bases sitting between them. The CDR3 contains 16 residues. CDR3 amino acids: CASSLDGTLSNQPQHF. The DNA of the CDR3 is TGCGCCAGCAGCTTGGACGGGACACTTAGCAATCAGCCCCAGCATTTT.

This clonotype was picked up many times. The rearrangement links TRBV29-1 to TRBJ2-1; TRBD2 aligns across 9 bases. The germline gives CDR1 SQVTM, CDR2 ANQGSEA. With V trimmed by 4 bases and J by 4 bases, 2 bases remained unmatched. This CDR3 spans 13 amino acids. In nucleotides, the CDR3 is TGCAGCGTTGGGACTAGCGTTTACAATGAGCAGTTCTTC. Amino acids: CSVGTSVYNEQFF.

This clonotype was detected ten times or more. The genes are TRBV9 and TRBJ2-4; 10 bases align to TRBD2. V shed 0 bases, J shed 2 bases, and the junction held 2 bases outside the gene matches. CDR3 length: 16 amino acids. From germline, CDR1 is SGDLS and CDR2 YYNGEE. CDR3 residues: CASSVELAGPKNIQYF. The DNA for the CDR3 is TGTGCCAGCAGCGTAGAACTAGCGGGGCCCAAAAACATTCAGTACTTC.